This T cell receptor (beta chain) was obtained from a study of cytotoxic CD8 clonotypes in ibrutinib-treated CLL. Whole-study context: The cohort had around 10 relapsed/refractory and fewer than 16 treatment-naive patients, fewer than 18 IGHV unmutated. Response samples followed a median around 11 months of treatment, range 6 to 36.

Turning to this clone: The antigen remains undetermined.

This CDR3 has 14 amino acids. V trimming: 2 bases; J trimming: 5 bases; junction bases outside the gene matches: 4. CDR1 and CDR2 (germline): SGHNT, YENEEA. Method: immunoSEQ multiplex PCR; TCRdb's copy keeps in-frame clones and lacks some. The sample contains some 65,000 clones, 45% to 60% of which appear only once. Study results and caveats: Baseline-level clonality went beyond age-matched healthy donors and moved in step with circulating CD8+ T-cell counts.

Material: PBMCs, obtained after 12 months of ibrutinib treatment. This clonotype was obtained from a human donor with chronic lymphocytic leukemia. The chain employs TRBV11-3 and TRBJ2-3; 7 bases match TRBD1. The CDR3 here is CASSLQGDGDTQYF. The DNA of the CDR3 is TGTGCCAGCAGCTTACAGGGGGATGGAGATACGCAGTATTTT.